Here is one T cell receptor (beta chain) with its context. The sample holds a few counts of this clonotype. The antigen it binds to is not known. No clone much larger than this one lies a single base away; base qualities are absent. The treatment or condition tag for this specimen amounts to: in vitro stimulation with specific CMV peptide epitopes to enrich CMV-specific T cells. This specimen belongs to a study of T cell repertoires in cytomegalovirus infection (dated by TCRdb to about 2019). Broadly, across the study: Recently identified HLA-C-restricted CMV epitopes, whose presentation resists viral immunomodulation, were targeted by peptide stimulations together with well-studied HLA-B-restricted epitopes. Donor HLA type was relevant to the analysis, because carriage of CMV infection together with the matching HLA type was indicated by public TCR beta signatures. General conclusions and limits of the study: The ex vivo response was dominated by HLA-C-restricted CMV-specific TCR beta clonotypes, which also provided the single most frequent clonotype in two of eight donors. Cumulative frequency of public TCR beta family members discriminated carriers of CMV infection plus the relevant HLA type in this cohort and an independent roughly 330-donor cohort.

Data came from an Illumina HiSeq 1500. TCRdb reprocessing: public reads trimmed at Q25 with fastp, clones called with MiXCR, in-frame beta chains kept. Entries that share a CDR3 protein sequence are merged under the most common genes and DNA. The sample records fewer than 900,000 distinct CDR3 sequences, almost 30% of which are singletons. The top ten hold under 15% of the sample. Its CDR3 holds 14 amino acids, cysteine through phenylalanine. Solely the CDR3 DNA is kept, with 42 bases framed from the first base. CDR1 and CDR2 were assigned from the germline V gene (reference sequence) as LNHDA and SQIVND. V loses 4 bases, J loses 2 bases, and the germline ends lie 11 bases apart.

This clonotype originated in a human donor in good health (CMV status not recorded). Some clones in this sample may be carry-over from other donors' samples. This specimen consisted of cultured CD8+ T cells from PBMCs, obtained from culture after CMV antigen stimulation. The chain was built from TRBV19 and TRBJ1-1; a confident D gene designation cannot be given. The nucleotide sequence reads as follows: TGTGCCAGTAGTAACTGGACGGTAAACACTGAAGCTTTCTTT. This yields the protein CASSNWTVNTEAFF.